Each of the 25 T cell receptor beta chains below was sequenced from the same sample in a study of shared clonotypes between healthy human individuals. TCRdb's copy holds only in-frame clones and misses some; the assay was immunoSEQ multiplex PCR. This sample has just under 350,000 clones, with more than 60% found just once. The sample taken for sequencing was memory CD4+ T cells sorted from blood. Stated subset: CD45RA-negative fraction. These receptors all stem from a man aged 25 to 40 in good health.

This chain links TRBV5-6 with TRBJ2-5; D is unresolved. The V end was cut by 2 bases, the J end by 5 bases, with 13 bases between. CDR1 SGHDT and CDR2 YYEEEE come from the germline V gene. CDR3 size: 14 residues. Here the CDR3 DNA reads TGTGCCAGCAGCTTACCTCAGGCGGTGGAGACCCAGTACTTC. Amino acid sequence: CASSLPQAVETQYF.

The V and J genes are TRBV19 and TRBJ2-3; the match to TRBD2 covers 13 bases. Per the germline V gene, CDR1 is LNHDA and CDR2 is SQIVND (reference sequence). This CDR3 spans 16 amino acids. The V segment lost 4 bases and the J segment 1 base; nucleotides outside the gene matches: 2. The CDR3 bases are TGTGCCAGTAGTACGGGACTAGCGGGACGCACAGATACGCAGTATTTT. Amino acid sequence: CASSTGLAGRTDTQYF.

This chain connects TRBV7-9 to TRBJ1-2; TRBD1 is a possible D gene (6 bases). This CDR3 has 12 amino acids. V lost 4 bases to trimming and J lost 3 bases, with 6 bases between them. The germline gives CDR1 SEHNR, CDR2 FQNEAQ (reference sequence). The CDR3 protein is CASSSGDYGYTF. CDR3 sequence (DNA): TGTGCCAGCAGCTCAGGGGACTATGGCTACACCTTC. Full variable domain (rest looked up from reference TRBV7-9 and TRBJ1-2): DTGVSQNPRHKITKRGQNVTFRCDPISEHNRLYWYRQTLGQGPEFLTYFQNEAQLEKSRLLSDRFSAERPKGSFSTLEIQRTEQGDSAMYLCASSSGDYGYTFGSGTRLTVV.

In nucleotides, the CDR3 is TGTGCCAGCAGAGGGATCAGGGGGACTCTCCTGGACGAGCAGTACTTC. Protein sequence: CASRGIRGTLLDEQYF. This chain links TRBV2 with TRBJ2-7, with a possible D match to TRBD1 (7 bases). The V end lost 6 bases, the J end lost 5 bases, and 23 bases lay between the germline ends. The CDR3 runs to 16 residues. The germline gives CDR1 SNHLY, CDR2 FYNNEI.

This clone has a handful of counts. CDR3 sequence: CASSLRDDPYGYTF. The CDR3 bases are TGTGCCAGCAGCCTAAGGGACGACCCCTATGGCTACACCTTC. V usage is TRBV5-4 and J usage is TRBJ1-2, with a tentative D call TRBD1 (5 bases). Germline V gives CDR1 SGHNT, CDR2 YYREEE (reference sequence). The CDR3 extends over 14 amino acids. Trimming took off 4 bases at V and 4 bases at J, with 14 bases between the two ends.

The V gene is TRBV6-1, the J gene TRBJ2-7; 12 nucleotides line up with TRBD2. The trim removed 7 bases at V and 5 bases at J, leaving 6 bases unmatched. Germline CDR1 reads MNHNS; CDR2 reads SASEGT. This CDR3 is built from 14 residues. DNA for the CDR3: TGTGCCAGCAAGCTGACTAGCGGGAGCCACGAGCAGTACTTC. It yields the protein CASKLTSGSHEQYF.

The rearrangement uses TRBV11-2 and TRBJ2-5; 8 bases are shared with TRBD1. The assigned J gene may be wrong: the sequence end matches TRBJ2-7 better. CDR1 is SGHAT, CDR2 FQNNGV, per germline. The CDR3 has 16 residues. The CDR3 reads CASSPGRGQGSYEQYF. CDR3 DNA sequence: TGTGCCAGCAGCCCCGGTCGAGGACAGGGTTCCTACGAGCAGTACTTC.

This clone showed up just a few times. The chain combines TRBV5-4 with TRBJ2-3, with 12 bases aligning to TRBD2. The germline V gene encodes CDR1 SGHNT and CDR2 YYREEE (reference sequence). With V trimmed by 0 bases and J by 4 bases, 0 bases remained unmatched. The CDR3 is 15 residues long. The CDR3 protein is CASSLGLAGADTQYF. Written as DNA, the CDR3 is TGTGCCAGCAGCTTGGGACTAGCGGGAGCAGATACGCAGTATTTT.

This chain connects TRBV27 to TRBJ1-2; D remains unclear. The V and J ends lost 0 bases and 2 bases respectively, with 13 bases between them. This CDR3 has 16 residues. In germline, CDR1 is MNHEY, CDR2 SMNVEV (reference sequence). The CDR3 nucleotides read TGTGCCAGCAGTTTATCGGGTGCGGCGGGGAACTATGGCTACACCTTC. Its protein product is CASSLSGAAGNYGYTF.

The CDR3: CASSFPGQGQETQYF. The CDR3 DNA reads as TGTGCCAGCAGTTTCCCGGGACAGGGGCAAGAGACCCAGTACTTC. The chain recombines TRBV28 with TRBJ2-5; 10 bases fit TRBD1. The germline gives CDR1 MDHEN, CDR2 SYDVKM. The CDR3 extends over 15 amino acids. V dropped 3 bases and J dropped 2; count of bases not matched to a gene: 3.

With regard to this clone: This sample also contains other DNA sequences that code for the same CDR3. The chain uses TRBV28 and TRBJ2-2; D could derive from TRBD1 or TRBD2 (5 bases each). Trimming pared 5 bases from V and 6 bases from J, leaving 10 bases between. CDR3 length: 13 residues. Germline values: CDR1 MDHEN, CDR2 SYDVKM. CDR3 nucleotides: TGTGCCAGCAGTCCTGGGGGTCCCGGGGAGCTGTTTTTT. Residues: CASSPGGPGELFF.

This clone was counted a few times. V usage is TRBV13 and J usage is TRBJ2-1; D remains unclear. CDR1 is PRHDT and CDR2 is FYEKMQ in the germline V gene (reference sequence). V lost 1 base to trimming and J lost 1 base, with 8 bases between them. This CDR3 region has 15 residues. CDR3 sequence (DNA): TGTGCCAGCAGCTTAGATCCCGGGTCCTACAATGAGCAGTTCTTC. Protein: CASSLDPGSYNEQFF.

This clone was counted only a few times. This chain uses TRBV28 with TRBJ1-2; 7 bases are a match to TRBD1. This CDR3 has 11 residues. Germline values: CDR1 MDHEN, CDR2 SYDVKM. The junction had 3 bases not matched to a gene; V was cut back by 7 bases and J by 7 bases. The DNA for the CDR3 is TGTGCCAGCATCCACAGGGGTGGCTACACCTTC. Translated, it gives CASIHRGGYTF.

This clone has more than one count but fewer than ten. The chain combines TRBV28 with TRBJ1-1; a weak D match, TRBD1 (5 bases). The CDR3 loop spans 14 amino acids. Germline loops: CDR1 MDHEN, CDR2 SYDVKM. V dropped 6 bases and J dropped 0 bases, with 11 bases sitting between them. This chain's CDR3 is CASRPGPLNTEAFF. The CDR3 DNA sequence: TGTGCCAGCAGGCCGGGACCATTGAACACTGAAGCTTTCTTT.

The chain has TRBV10-3 and TRBJ2-7; D gene ambiguous. V dropped 2 bases and J dropped 4 bases, with 9 bases sitting between them. CDR1 and CDR2 from the germline V gene are ENHRY and SYGVKD. CDR3 length: 13 amino acids. The CDR3 DNA sequence: TGTGCCATCAGTGAGAACCAAAGTTACGAGCAGTACTTC. It encodes CAISENQSYEQYF.

V usage is TRBV7-9 and J usage is TRBJ2-5, with 8 bases aligning to TRBD2. The J call is in doubt because the DNA end fits TRBJ2-7 better. CDR3 length: 18 amino acids. Germline V CDR1 and CDR2: SEHNR, FQNEAQ (reference sequence). The DNA of the CDR3 is TGTGCCAGCTCCTCCTTCCCACTTGGGAGCGGGAGCTCCTACGAGCAGTACTTC. This encodes CASSSFPLGSGSSYEQYF.

The chain is built from TRBV6-1 and TRBJ2-7; TRBD1 or TRBD2 may be the D gene (5 bases each). V was trimmed by 5 bases and J by 1 base, leaving 15 bases between them. The germline V gene encodes CDR1 MNHNS and CDR2 SASEGT. CDR3 length: 15 amino acids. Here the CDR3 DNA reads TGTGCCAGCAGTATCGGGGCCCGCGGGTCCTACGAGCAGTACTTC. The encoded protein is CASSIGARGSYEQYF.

This chain uses TRBV4-3 with TRBJ1-2, with D unresolved. The CDR3 spans 17 residues. The ends were cut back, 0 bases at V and 4 bases at J, with 18 bases in the middle. From germline, CDR1 is LGHNA and CDR2 YSLEER. Here the CDR3 DNA reads TGCGCCAGCAGCCAAGATGCCGGTATTGGCAAGCTCTATGGCTACACCTTC. Translation: CASSQDAGIGKLYGYTF.

This clone was recorded once. The V gene is TRBV29-1, the J gene TRBJ2-5; D may be TRBD1 (6 bases). CDR1 is SQVTM and CDR2 is ANQGSEA in the germline V gene. This CDR3 comprises 13 residues. V lost 4 bases and J 10 bases, leaving 19 bases between the germline ends. The CDR3 DNA follows: TGCAGCGTTGGCACTAGTCGGGAAGGGGGCCAGTACTTC. Its protein is CSVGTSREGGQYF.

The J gene is TRBJ2-1, the V gene TRBV29-1, with TRBD1 identical over 9 bases. The CDR3 is 14 amino acids. Trimming took 5 bases from V and 4 from J; bases not matched to a gene: 6. Germline CDR1 SQVTM, CDR2 ANQGSEA. The chain's CDR3 is CSVRGTGLYNEQFF. In DNA, the CDR3 is TGCAGCGTTAGAGGGACAGGGCTTTACAATGAGCAGTTCTTC.

The chain's CDR3 is CASGQVYNEQFF. CDR3 coding DNA: TGTGCCAGTGGACAGGTCTACAATGAGCAGTTCTTC. The genes are TRBV2 and TRBJ2-1; 7 bases are shared with TRBD1. The CDR3 is made up of 12 amino acids. Germline V gene data show CDR1 as SNHLY and CDR2 as FYNNEI. V shed 9 bases, J shed 3 bases, and the junction held 2 bases outside the gene matches. Together with reference TRBV2 and TRBJ2-1, the CDR3 gives the full variable domain: EPEVTQTPSHQVTQMGQEVILRCVPISNHLYFYWYRQILGQKVEFLVSFYNNEISEKSEIFDDQFSVERPDGSNFTLKIRSTKLEDSAMYFCASGQVYNEQFFGPGTRLTVL.

The J gene is TRBJ1-2, the V gene TRBV20-1; no clear D. Trimming stripped 3 bases from V and 4 bases from J, with 6 bases between. Germline V gene lookup returns CDR1 DFQATT and CDR2 SNEGSKA (reference sequence). There are 11 residues in the CDR3. In DNA, the CDR3 is TGCAGTGCTAGGACTCCCTATGGCTACACCTTC. Translated, it gives CSARTPYGYTF.

This clone was recorded at least ten times. The chain employs TRBV5-4 and TRBJ2-7; TRBD2 aligns across 12 bases. V was clipped by 4 bases and J by 7 bases; unmatched bases: 6. Germline lookup yields CDR1 SGHNT and CDR2 YYREEE (reference sequence). CDR3 length: 14 amino acids. CDR3 sequence reads: CASSETSGSREQYF. For the CDR3, the DNA is TGTGCCAGCAGCGAGACTAGCGGGAGTCGTGAGCAGTACTTC.

The CDR3 DNA reads TGTGCCAGCAGTGAAGGTGTGACCCAGTACTTC. This codes for CASSEGVTQYF. The genes are TRBV6-1 and TRBJ2-5; D is undetermined. Trimming took off 1 base at V and 7 bases at J, with 4 bases between the two ends. Germline CDR1 reads MNHNS; CDR2 reads SASEGT. The CDR3 is 11 residues long.

This sequence joins TRBV7-2 and TRBJ2-5; D could derive from TRBD1 or TRBD2 (6 bases each). V lost 4 bases and J 5 bases, leaving 14 bases between the germline ends. This CDR3 is 14 amino acids long. Per germline, CDR1 SGHTA and CDR2 FQGNSA. The CDR3, as DNA: TGTGCCAGCAGCTGGGGGCAGGGGAGGGAGACCCAGTACTTC. This gives the protein CASSWGQGRETQYF.